This T cell receptor beta chain derives from a study of blood T cell repertoires in COVID-19 (TCRdb year 2020). Some background on the complete study: The collaborator samples originated in the United States, Italy and Spain and spanned the acute and convalescent phases of COVID-19. The material from the prospective study consisted of cDNA or gDNA derived from T cells, B-cell-depleted T cells, or PBMCs. Subjects who had been exposed to COVID-19, were actively infected with it, or had recovered from it provided the deeply sampled blood TCRbeta repertoires that made up the dataset. The repertoires were released in a freely available public database meant as a resource for research on the immune response to SARS-CoV-2. Samples were obtained from the ongoing ImmuneRACE study (first 160 participants) and from over 1,000 subjects provided by 6 global collaborators. Nearly every sample came with metadata listing a de-identified subject ID, COVID-19 status, age in years and sex. Where available, HLA class I and class II types were obtained from metadata supplied by the sample provider rather than from assay-based typing. Overall results and qualifications from the work: The quantity of clinical and demographic metadata differed by source and by participant and was supplied without curation.

The V and J ends are trimmed by 5 bases and 3 bases, leaving 3 bases between them. Taken from cysteine to phenylalanine, the CDR3 has 11 residues. Left in the record is the CDR3 DNA by itself, 33 bases read in frame from the first base. Taken from the germline V gene, the CDR1 and CDR2 loops are SGHVS and FNYEAQ. TCRbeta CDR3 regions were amplified from genomic DNA by means of the immunoSEQ Assay, a bias-controlled multiplex PCR. The study's processing was this. Within the assay, amplification of reference gene primers was used to estimate how many nucleated cells each sample contained. Sequence reads were collapsed and filtered to measure the absolute abundance of every unique TCRbeta CDR3 rearrangement. For each sample, productive Simpson clonality was calculated by taking the square root of Simpson's diversity index across productive rearrangements. As stored in TCRdb, this immuneACCESS dataset retains in-frame rearrangements with V and J assigned. A fraction of the clones does not appear; measured against another copy, unresolved V genes explain less than half of the discrepancy, and the remainder lacks a known reason. Clone size and the V and J calls come from that table; the DNA yielded D and trimming. The sample profile shows 150,000 to 200,000 clones; more than 65% of them were found once. The top ten constitute under 3% of the sample.

In regard to this clone: There is no known antigen for this receptor. Within one base of it there is no much larger clone, and no base qualities were kept.

Whole blood was collected in K2EDTA tubes by collaborating institutions according to the institutions' own protocols. For TCRbeta analysis, collaborators shipped samples as frozen whole blood, isolated PBMCs, or DNA extracted from either of those sample types. The V and J segments used are TRBV7-6 and TRBJ2-3; no D segment can be confidently identified. The sequence came from a human donor with acute or convalescent COVID-19. The donor label of this sample is uncertain. The sample was peripheral blood. The CDR3 protein: CASSQTDTQYF. The nucleotides are TGTGCCAGCAGCCAGACAGATACGCAGTATTTT.